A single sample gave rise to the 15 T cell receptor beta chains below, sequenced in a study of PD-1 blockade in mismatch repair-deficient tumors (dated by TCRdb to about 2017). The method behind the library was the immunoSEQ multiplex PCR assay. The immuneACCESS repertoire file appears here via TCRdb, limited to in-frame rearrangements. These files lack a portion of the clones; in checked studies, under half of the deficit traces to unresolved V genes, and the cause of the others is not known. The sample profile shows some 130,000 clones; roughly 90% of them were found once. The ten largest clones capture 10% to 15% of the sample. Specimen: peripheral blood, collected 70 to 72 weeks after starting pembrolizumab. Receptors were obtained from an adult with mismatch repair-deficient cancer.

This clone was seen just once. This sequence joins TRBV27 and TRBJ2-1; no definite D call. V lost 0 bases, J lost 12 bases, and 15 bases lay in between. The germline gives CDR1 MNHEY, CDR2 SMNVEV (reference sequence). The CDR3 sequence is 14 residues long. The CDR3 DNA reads TGTGCCAGCAGTTTATCCCCAGGAGCCCAAGGGCAGTTCTTC. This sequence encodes CASSLSPGAQGQFF.

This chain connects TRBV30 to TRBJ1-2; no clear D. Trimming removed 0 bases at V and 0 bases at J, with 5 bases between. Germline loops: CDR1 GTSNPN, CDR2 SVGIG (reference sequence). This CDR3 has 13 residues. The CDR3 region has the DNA TGTGCCTGGAGTGTAGTAGCTAACTATGGCTACACCTTC. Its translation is CAWSVVANYGYTF.

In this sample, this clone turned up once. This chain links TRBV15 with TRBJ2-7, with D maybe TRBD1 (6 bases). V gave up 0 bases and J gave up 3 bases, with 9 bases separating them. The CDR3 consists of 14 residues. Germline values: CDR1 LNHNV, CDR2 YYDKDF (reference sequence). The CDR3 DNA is TGTGCCACCAGCAGAGAAGTGGACAGCTACGAGCAGTACTTC. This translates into CATSREVDSYEQYF.

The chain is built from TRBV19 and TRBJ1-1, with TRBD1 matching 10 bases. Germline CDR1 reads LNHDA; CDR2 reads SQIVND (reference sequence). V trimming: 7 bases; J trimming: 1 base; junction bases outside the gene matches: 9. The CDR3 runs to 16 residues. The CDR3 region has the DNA TGTGCCAGTACCAAGACAGGGGGCCGGAGGAACACTGAAGCTTTCTTT. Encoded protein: CASTKTGGRRNTEAFF.

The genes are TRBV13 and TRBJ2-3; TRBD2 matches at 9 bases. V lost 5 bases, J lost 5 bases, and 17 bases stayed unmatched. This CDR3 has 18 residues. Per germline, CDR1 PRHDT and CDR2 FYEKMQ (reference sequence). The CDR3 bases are TGTGCCAGCAGCCCCCTCGGCCTAGCGGGAACTCGGGGAGATACGCAGTATTTT. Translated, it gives CASSPLGLAGTRGDTQYF. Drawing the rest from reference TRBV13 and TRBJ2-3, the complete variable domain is AAGVIQSPRHLIKEKRETATLKCYPIPRHDTVYWYQQGPGQDPQFLISFYEKMQSDKGSIPDRFSAQQFSDYHSELNMSSLELGDSALYFCASSPLGLAGTRGDTQYFGPGTRLTVL.

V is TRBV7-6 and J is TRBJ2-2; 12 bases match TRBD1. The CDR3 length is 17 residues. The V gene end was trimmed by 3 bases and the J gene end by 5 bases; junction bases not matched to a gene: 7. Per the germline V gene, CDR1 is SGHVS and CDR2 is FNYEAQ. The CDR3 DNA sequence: TGTGCCAGCAGCTTTCCCCGGGACAGGGGGCAAACCGGGGAGCTGTTTTTT. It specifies CASSFPRDRGQTGELFF.

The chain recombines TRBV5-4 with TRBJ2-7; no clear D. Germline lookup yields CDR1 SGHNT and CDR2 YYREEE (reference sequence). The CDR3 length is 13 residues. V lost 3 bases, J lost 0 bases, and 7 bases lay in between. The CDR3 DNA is TGTGCCAGCAGCTCCGAACCCTCCTACGAGCAGTACTTC. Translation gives CASSSEPSYEQYF.

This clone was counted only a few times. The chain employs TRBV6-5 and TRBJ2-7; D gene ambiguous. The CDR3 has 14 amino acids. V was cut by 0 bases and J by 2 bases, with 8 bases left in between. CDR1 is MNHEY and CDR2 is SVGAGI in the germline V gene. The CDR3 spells CASSYSIRAYEQYF. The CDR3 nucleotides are TGTGCCAGCAGTTACTCGATTAGGGCCTACGAGCAGTACTTC.

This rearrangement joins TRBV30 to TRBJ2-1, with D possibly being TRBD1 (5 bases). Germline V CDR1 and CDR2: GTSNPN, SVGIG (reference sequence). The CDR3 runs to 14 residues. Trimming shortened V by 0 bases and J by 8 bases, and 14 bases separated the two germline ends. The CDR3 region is CAWSVGAPLDEQFF. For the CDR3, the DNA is TGTGCCTGGAGTGTTGGGGCGCCCTTGGATGAGCAGTTCTTC.

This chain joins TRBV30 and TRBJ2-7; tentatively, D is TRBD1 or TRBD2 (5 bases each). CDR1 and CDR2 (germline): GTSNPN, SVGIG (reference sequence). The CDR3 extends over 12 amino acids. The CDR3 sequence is CASWGSSYEQYF. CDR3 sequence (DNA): TGTGCTTCTTGGGGGAGCTCCTACGAGCAGTACTTC.

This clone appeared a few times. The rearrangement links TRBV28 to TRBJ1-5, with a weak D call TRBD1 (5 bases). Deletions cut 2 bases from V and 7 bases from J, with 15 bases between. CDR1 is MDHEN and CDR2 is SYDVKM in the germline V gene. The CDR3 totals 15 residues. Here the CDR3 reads CASSLLQGEGQPQHF. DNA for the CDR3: TGTGCCAGCAGTTTACTGCAGGGCGAAGGACAGCCCCAGCATTTT.

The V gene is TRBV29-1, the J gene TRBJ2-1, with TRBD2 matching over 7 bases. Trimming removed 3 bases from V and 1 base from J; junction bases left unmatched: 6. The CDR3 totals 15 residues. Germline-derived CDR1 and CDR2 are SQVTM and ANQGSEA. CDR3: CSVEALAVSYNEQFF. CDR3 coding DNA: TGCAGCGTTGAGGCTCTAGCGGTGTCCTACAATGAGCAGTTCTTC.

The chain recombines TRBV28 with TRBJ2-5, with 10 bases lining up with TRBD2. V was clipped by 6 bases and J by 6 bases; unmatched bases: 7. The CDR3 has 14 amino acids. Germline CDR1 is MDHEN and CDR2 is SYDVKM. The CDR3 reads CASRASGSKKTQYF. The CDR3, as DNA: TGTGCCAGCAGGGCTAGCGGGAGTAAAAAGACCCAGTACTTC.

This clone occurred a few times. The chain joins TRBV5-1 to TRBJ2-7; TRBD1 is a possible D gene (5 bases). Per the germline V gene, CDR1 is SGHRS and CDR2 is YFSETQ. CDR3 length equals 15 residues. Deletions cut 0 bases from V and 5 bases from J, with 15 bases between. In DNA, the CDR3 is TGCGCCAGCAGCTTGGAAATCCCAGGGTTCGACGAGCAGTACTTC. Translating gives CASSLEIPGFDEQYF.

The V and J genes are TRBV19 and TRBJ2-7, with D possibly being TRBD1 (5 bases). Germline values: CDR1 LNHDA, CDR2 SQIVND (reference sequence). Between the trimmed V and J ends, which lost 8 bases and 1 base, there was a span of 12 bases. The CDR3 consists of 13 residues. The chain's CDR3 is CASSTGVSYEQYF. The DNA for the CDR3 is TGTGCCAGTTCAACAGGCGTTTCCTACGAGCAGTACTTC.